One sample yielded the 9 T cell receptor beta chains listed below, sequenced in a study of cytotoxic CD8 clonotypes in ibrutinib-treated CLL. The repertoire was sequenced with immunoSEQ multiplex PCR; TCRdb's copy has only in-frame clones and lacks some. The sample carries 35,000 to 45,000 clones, 60% to 80% recorded once. The input for sequencing was PBMCs, taken after 12 months of ibrutinib treatment. Source of these receptors: a human donor with chronic lymphocytic leukemia.

This clone has just a few counts. The V gene is TRBV30, the J gene TRBJ1-5; no definite D call. This CDR3 comprises 14 residues. V lost 2 bases and J 2 bases, leaving 10 bases between the germline ends. Germline CDR1 reads GTSNPN; CDR2 reads SVGIG (reference sequence). The CDR3 is CAWSTDIGNQPQHF. The CDR3 nucleotides read TGTGCCTGGAGTACAGACATTGGCAATCAGCCCCAGCATTTT.

V and J are TRBV28 and TRBJ1-2, with a possible D match to TRBD1 (5 bases). There are 12 residues in the CDR3. Trimming stripped 3 bases from V and 8 bases from J, with 10 bases between. Germline V gene lookup returns CDR1 MDHEN and CDR2 SYDVKM. DNA for the CDR3: TGTGCCAGCAGTTTCGACAGTGGGGGCTACACCTTC. Protein sequence: CASSFDSGGYTF.

The V and J genes are TRBV7-8 and TRBJ2-7, with TRBD1 matching over 7 bases. The J segment lost 3 bases and the V segment lost 5 bases, leaving 4 bases of the junction unmatched. Germline V gene data show CDR1 as SGHVS and CDR2 as FQNEAQ. This CDR3 has 13 amino acids. DNA of the CDR3: TGTGCCAGCAGCCTGGGACAGAACTACGAGCAGTACTTC. Amino acid sequence: CASSLGQNYEQYF.

The sample holds a few counts of this clone. The DNA of the CDR3 is TGTGCCAGCAGTTCGGGCTTCTCCTACGAGCAGTACTTC. Protein product: CASSSGFSYEQYF. The rearrangement links TRBV27 to TRBJ2-7; D is unclear. The ends were cut back, 4 bases at V and 0 bases at J, with 7 bases in the middle. The CDR3 spans 13 residues. CDR1 is MNHEY, CDR2 SMNVEV, per germline (reference sequence).

This chain links TRBV18 with TRBJ1-4; perhaps TRBD1 as D (6 bases). With 4 bases removed from V and 8 bases from J, the gap between germline ends came to 14 bases. Germline loops: CDR1 KGHSH, CDR2 LQKENI. The CDR3 has 14 amino acids. The CDR3 region has the DNA TGTGCCAGCTCACAACAGGGCCGAGAGGAAAAACTGTTTTTT. Protein sequence: CASSQQGREEKLFF.

The chain carries TRBV4-3 and TRBJ2-1, with unresolved D. The CDR3 has 17 amino acids. Per germline, CDR1 LGHNA and CDR2 YSLEER. V was shortened by 0 bases and J by 0 bases, with 12 bases between the two germline ends. The CDR3 protein is CASSQEPRGNSYNEQFF. CDR3 bases: TGCGCCAGCAGCCAAGAGCCGCGAGGTAACTCCTACAATGAGCAGTTCTTC.

This chain connects TRBV7-2 to TRBJ2-7; 13 bases are shared with TRBD2. CDR1 is SGHTA and CDR2 is FQGNSA in the germline V gene. Trimming took 3 bases from V and 5 from J; bases not matched to a gene: 4. The CDR3 runs 15 residues. This chain's CDR3 is CASSFGLAGDHEQYF. In DNA form, the CDR3 reads TGTGCCAGCAGCTTCGGACTAGCGGGAGATCACGAGCAGTACTTC.

This clone has more than one count but fewer than ten. The rearrangement links TRBV19 to TRBJ2-2; TRBD1 might be the D (6 bases). The length of the CDR3 is 15 residues. The V gene lost 7 bases and the J gene lost 0 bases, with 12 bases spanning the gap. The germline gives CDR1 LNHDA, CDR2 SQIVND (reference sequence). The CDR3 DNA reads as TGTGCCAGTACAAGGGGGAACACGAACACCGGGGAGCTGTTTTTT. This encodes CASTRGNTNTGELFF.

The V call is TRBV28, the J call TRBJ2-7; 11 positions agree with TRBD2. Germline-derived CDR1 and CDR2 are MDHEN and SYDVKM. The V gene end was trimmed by 6 bases and the J gene end by 6 bases; junction bases not matched to a gene: 7. CDR3 length: 14 amino acids. The CDR3 here is CASSRTSGRGEQYF. CDR3 bases: TGTGCCAGCAGCCGTACTAGCGGGAGAGGCGAGCAGTACTTC.